These 8 T cell receptor beta chains were all obtained from the same sample, sequenced in a study of cytomegalovirus exposure and HLA in healthy donors. 60 Vbeta and 13 Jbeta primers were used in PCR. Data came from immunoSEQ multiplex PCR; TCRdb stores just in-frame clones and leaves some out. The repertoire holds 180,000 or so clones, roughly 75% seen once, with less than 9.5% in the top ten. Source material: PBMCs. The source is a woman aged 40 to 55 in good health and CMV-seropositive.

This rearrangement joins TRBV19 to TRBJ1-5; TRBD1 matches 12 bases. The CDR3 extends over 17 amino acids. The V gene's germline CDR1 is LNHDA and CDR2 SQIVND (reference sequence). V lost 1 base, J lost 3 bases, and 4 bases stayed unmatched. The DNA for the CDR3 is TGTGCCAGTAGTATAGTACGGGACAGGGGGCTCAATCAGCCCCAGCATTTT. Amino acids: CASSIVRDRGLNQPQHF.

Here the CDR3 reads CASTKTQGSNQPQHF. CDR3 nucleotides: TGTGCCAGCACGAAAACACAGGGAAGCAATCAGCCCCAGCATTTT. This chain links TRBV6-5 with TRBJ1-5; tentatively, D is TRBD1 (6 bases). CDR3 length: 15 amino acids. CDR1 is MNHEY and CDR2 is SVGAGI in the germline V gene. V was clipped by 7 bases and J by 1 base, with 14 bases between them.

This sequence joins TRBV28 and TRBJ2-7; TRBD2 is a possible D gene (5 bases). Germline loops: CDR1 MDHEN, CDR2 SYDVKM. V was pared by 3 bases and J by 10 bases, with 22 bases between. CDR3 length: 15 residues. In DNA form, the CDR3 reads TGTGCCAGCAGTTTCGTCAGTAGGGCAGCGGCGTCTCAGTACTTC. Amino acids: CASSFVSRAAASQYF.

The gene calls are TRBV28 and TRBJ2-7; 10 nucleotides agree with TRBD2. V lost 5 bases to trimming and J lost 3 bases; unmatched junction nucleotides: 7. Germline lookup yields CDR1 MDHEN and CDR2 SYDVKM. The CDR3 consists of 15 residues. CDR3 residues: CASSLSGRPLYEQYF. DNA of the CDR3: TGTGCCAGCAGTCTTAGCGGGAGGCCTCTCTACGAGCAGTACTTC.

The chain recombines TRBV2 with TRBJ2-7; the match to TRBD1 covers 10 bases. The CDR3 sequence is 13 residues long. Unmatched junction bases numbered 2, after V lost 6 bases and J lost 3 bases. Germline V gives CDR1 SNHLY, CDR2 FYNNEI. DNA of the CDR3: TGTGCCAGCAGGAGGACAGGGGGCTACGAGCAGTACTTC. Amino acid sequence: CASRRTGGYEQYF.

The chain has TRBV28 and TRBJ2-7; perhaps TRBD2 as D (6 bases). Germline assignment: CDR1 MDHEN and CDR2 SYDVKM. The V and J ends lost 1 base and 3 bases respectively, with 10 bases between them. The CDR3 sequence is 14 residues long. CDR3 sequence: CASSLLTGDYEQYF. Written as DNA, the CDR3 is TGTGCCAGCAGTTTATTAACGGGAGACTACGAGCAGTACTTC.

The J gene is TRBJ2-2, the V gene TRBV5-5; weak D call: TRBD1 (5 bases). This CDR3 contains 16 residues. Germline CDR1 reads SGHKS; CDR2 reads YYEKEE (reference sequence). The V end was cut by 3 bases, the J end by 6 bases, with 18 bases between. CDR3 residues: CASSSLGEFKAGELFF. DNA of the CDR3: TGTGCCAGCAGCTCCTTAGGGGAATTCAAGGCCGGGGAGCTGTTTTTT.

This clone was recorded a few times. The V gene is TRBV4-3, the J gene TRBJ2-5; 10 bases fit TRBD2. Germline CDR1 and CDR2: LGHNA and YSLEER. J was trimmed by 0 bases and V by 0 bases; bases with no gene match: 10. The CDR3 is 19 residues long. The CDR3 nucleotides read TGCGCCAGCAGCCAAGATATAGGCCTAGCGGGGGTGAACCAAGAGACCCAGTACTTC. Protein: CASSQDIGLAGVNQETQYF.